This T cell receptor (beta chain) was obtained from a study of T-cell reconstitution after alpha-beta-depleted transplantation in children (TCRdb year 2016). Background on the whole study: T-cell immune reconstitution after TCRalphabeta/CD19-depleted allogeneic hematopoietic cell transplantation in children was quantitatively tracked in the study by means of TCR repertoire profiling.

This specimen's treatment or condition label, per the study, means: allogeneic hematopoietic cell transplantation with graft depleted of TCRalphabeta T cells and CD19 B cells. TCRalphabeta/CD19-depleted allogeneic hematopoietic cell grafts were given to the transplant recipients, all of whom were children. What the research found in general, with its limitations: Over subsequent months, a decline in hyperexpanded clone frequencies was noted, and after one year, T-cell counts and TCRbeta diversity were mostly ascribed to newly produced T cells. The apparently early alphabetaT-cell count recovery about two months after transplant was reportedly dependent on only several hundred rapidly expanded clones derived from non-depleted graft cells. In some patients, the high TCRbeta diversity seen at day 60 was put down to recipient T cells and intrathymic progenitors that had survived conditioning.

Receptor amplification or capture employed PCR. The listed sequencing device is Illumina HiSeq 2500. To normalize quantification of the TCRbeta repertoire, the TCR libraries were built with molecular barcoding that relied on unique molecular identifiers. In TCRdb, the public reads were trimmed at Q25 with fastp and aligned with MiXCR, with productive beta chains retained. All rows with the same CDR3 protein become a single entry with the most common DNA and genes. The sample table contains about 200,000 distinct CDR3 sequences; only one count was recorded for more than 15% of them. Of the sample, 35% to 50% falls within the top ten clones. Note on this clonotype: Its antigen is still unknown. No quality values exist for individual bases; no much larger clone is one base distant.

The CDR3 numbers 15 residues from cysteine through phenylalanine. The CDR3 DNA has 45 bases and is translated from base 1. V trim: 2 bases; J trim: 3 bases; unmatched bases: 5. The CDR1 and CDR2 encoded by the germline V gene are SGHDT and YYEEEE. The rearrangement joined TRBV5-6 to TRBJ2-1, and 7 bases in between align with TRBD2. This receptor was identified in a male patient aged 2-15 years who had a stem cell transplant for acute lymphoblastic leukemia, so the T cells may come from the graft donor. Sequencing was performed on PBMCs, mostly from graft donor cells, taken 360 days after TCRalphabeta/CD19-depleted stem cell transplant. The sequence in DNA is TGTGCCAGCAGCTTCCTAACTAGCGACTACAATGAGCAGTTCTTC. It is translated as CASSFLTSDYNEQFF.